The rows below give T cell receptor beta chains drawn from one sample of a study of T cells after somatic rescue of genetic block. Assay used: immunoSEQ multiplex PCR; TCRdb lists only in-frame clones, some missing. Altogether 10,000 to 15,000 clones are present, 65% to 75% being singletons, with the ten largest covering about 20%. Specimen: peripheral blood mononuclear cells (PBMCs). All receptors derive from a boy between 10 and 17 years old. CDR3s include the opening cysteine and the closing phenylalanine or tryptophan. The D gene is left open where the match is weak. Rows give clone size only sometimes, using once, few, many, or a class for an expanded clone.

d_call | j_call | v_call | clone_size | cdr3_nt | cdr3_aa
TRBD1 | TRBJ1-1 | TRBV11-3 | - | TGTGCCAGCAGCTTCCGGGACAGGGGGCCGGTGGACACTGAAGCTTTCTTT | CASSFRDRGPVDTEAFF
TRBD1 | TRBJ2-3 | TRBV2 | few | TGTGCCAGCAGTGCGCGGGACAGGGGGCCAGATACGCAGTATTTT | CASSARDRGPDTQYF
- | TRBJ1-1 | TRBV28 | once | TGTGCCAGCAGTTTATGGGGGTACAGTACTGAAGCTTTCTTT | CASSLWGYSTEAFF
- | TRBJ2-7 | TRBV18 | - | TGTGCCAGCTCACCACCGGCCGGGGCTCCCTACGAGCAGTACTTC | CASSPPAGAPYEQYF
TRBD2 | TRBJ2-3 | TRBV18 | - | TGTGCCAGCTCACCCGGACTAGCGGCCACAGATACGCAGTATTTT | CASSPGLAATDTQYF
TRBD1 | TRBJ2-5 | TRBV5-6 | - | TGTGCCAGCAGCCCCTATGACAGGGGGGGGACCCAGTACTTC | CASSPYDRGGTQYF
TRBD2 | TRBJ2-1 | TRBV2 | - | TGTGCCAGCAGTGAAGTCGGGGGGTGGGACTACAATGAGCAGTTCTTC | CASSEVGGWDYNEQFF
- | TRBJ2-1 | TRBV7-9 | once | TGTGCCAGCAGCTTAGAGGGACAAATTGGCTACAATGAGCAGTTCTTC | CASSLEGQIGYNEQFF
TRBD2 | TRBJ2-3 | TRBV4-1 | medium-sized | TGCGCCAGCAGCCCCACGGGAGGGGGTCTCGATACGCAGTATTTT | CASSPTGGGLDTQYF
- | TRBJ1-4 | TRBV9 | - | TGTGCCAGCAGCGTAGACGCCGGCTTTAATGAAAAACTGTTTTTT | CASSVDAGFNEKLFF
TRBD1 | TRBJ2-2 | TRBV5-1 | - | TGCGCCAGCAGCATGCTGGGGGGACAGGACACCGGGGAGCTGTTTTTT | CASSMLGGQDTGELFF
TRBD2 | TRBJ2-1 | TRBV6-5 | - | TGTGCCAGCAGTTACTCGAACGGGAGGGCCTACAATGAGCAGTTCTTC | CASSYSNGRAYNEQFF
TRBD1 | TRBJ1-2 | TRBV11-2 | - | TGTGCCAGCAGCTTAGGTGGGGGACAGGGAAGCTATGGCTACACCTTC | CASSLGGGQGSYGYTF
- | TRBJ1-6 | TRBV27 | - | TGTGCCAGCAGTCCAAGCGGCTTTAATTCACCCCTCCACTTT | CASSPSGFNSPLHF
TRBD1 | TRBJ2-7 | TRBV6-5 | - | TGTGCCAGCAGTAGGGACAGGGGGCGCTACGAGCAGTACTTC | CASSRDRGRYEQYF
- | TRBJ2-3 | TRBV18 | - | TGTGCCAGCTCACCGTGGGGGAACACAGATACGCAGTATTTT | CASSPWGNTDTQYF
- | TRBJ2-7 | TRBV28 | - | TGTGCCAGCAGTTTAATCCCAGGAGACTCCTACGAGCAGTACTTC | CASSLIPGDSYEQYF